The entry below describes one TCR beta chain. Its antigen is unknown. 5'RACE template switching built TCR beta cDNA with unique molecular identifiers. Following a re-call of the 5' RACE reads, TCRdb has one entry per CDR3 protein and lacks DNA. Its clone listing holds fewer than 550,000 distinct CDR3 sequences. There are 15 residues in the CDR3. Germline CDR1 MNHEY, CDR2 SMNVEV (reference sequence). The data are from a study of T cells expressing NK-cell markers. Overall study: The study sequenced eight donors, seven HCMV-seropositive and one seronegative. Notes on the study in general: Expanded NKG2C+ T cell clones had unclear HCMV specificity.

The chain couples TRBV27 to TRBJ1-5. The origin of this receptor is a woman aged 45-59 years in good health. The sample consisted of blood T cells: a sorted CD56 or NKG2C T cell subset, CD4+ or CD8+ T cells, or bulk PBMC T cells (not recorded which). The CDR3 protein is CASSLLLGSNQPQHF.